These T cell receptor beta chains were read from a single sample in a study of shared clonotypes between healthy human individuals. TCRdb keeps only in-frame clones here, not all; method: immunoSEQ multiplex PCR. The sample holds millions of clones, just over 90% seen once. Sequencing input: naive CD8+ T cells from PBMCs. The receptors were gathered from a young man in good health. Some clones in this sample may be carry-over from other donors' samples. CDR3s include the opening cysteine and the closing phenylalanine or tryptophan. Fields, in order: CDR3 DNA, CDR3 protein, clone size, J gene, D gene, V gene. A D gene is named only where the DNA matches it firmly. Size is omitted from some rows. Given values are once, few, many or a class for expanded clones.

CDR3 DNA: TGTGCCAGCAGCTTAGGTTCCCATGAGCAGTTCTTC
CDR3 protein: CASSLGSHEQFF
clone size: NA
J gene: TRBJ2-1
D gene: NA
V gene: TRBV13

CDR3 DNA: TGTGCCAGCAGCTTAGTTTCCACCGGGACAGGAAATCAGCCCCAGCATTTT
CDR3 protein: CASSLVSTGTGNQPQHF
clone size: NA
J gene: TRBJ1-5
D gene: TRBD1
V gene: TRBV7-9

CDR3 DNA: TGTGCCAGCAGTGGGGGAGGGGGAGGCACTGAAGCTTTCTTT
CDR3 protein: CASSGGGGGTEAFF
clone size: NA
J gene: TRBJ1-1
D gene: NA
V gene: TRBV2

CDR3 DNA: TGTGCCAGCAGCTTAGATATAACGGGGCAAGCTTTCTTT
CDR3 protein: CASSLDITGQAFF
clone size: NA
J gene: TRBJ1-1
D gene: NA
V gene: TRBV7-9

CDR3 DNA: TGTGCCAGCAGCGTAGTTCCGCGGGAGGGCTATGAGCAGTTCTTC
CDR3 protein: CASSVVPREGYEQFF
clone size: NA
J gene: TRBJ2-1
D gene: TRBD2
V gene: TRBV9

CDR3 DNA: TGTGCCAGCAGCTTAGATCAACAGTTAAACACTGAAGCTTTCTTT
CDR3 protein: CASSLDQQLNTEAFF
clone size: NA
J gene: TRBJ1-1
D gene: NA
V gene: TRBV11-2

CDR3 DNA: TGCGCCAGCAGTCCCGGACTAGCGGGGCTAGAGCAGGAGCAGTACTTC
CDR3 protein: CASSPGLAGLEQEQYF
clone size: once
J gene: TRBJ2-7
D gene: TRBD2
V gene: TRBV5-1

CDR3 DNA: TGCGCCAGCAGCCGAAGACAGGGGAGCAATCAGCCCCAGCATTTT
CDR3 protein: CASSRRQGSNQPQHF
clone size: NA
J gene: TRBJ1-5
D gene: TRBD1
V gene: TRBV4-3

CDR3 DNA: TGTGCCAGCAGTTTAAAGGCAGGGGGCATCTACGAGCAGTACTTC
CDR3 protein: CASSLKAGGIYEQYF
clone size: NA
J gene: TRBJ2-7
D gene: TRBD1
V gene: TRBV27

CDR3 DNA: TGTGCCAGCAGGCCCCGGGGAGCGGGAGAAGTAGATACGCAGTATTTT
CDR3 protein: CASRPRGAGEVDTQYF
clone size: NA
J gene: TRBJ2-3
D gene: TRBD2
V gene: TRBV4-2

CDR3 DNA: TGTGCCAGCAGCTTGACAGGGGACAATGAGCAGTTCTTC
CDR3 protein: CASSLTGDNEQFF
clone size: NA
J gene: TRBJ2-1
D gene: TRBD1
V gene: TRBV7-6

CDR3 DNA: TGTGCCACTAGAGGACCGAGTGGCAATCAGCCCCAGCATTTT
CDR3 protein: CATRGPSGNQPQHF
clone size: few
J gene: TRBJ1-5
D gene: NA
V gene: TRBV27

CDR3 DNA: TGCAGCACCGAGGGGGGCCCGTGGTCTAGCACAGATACGCAGTATTTT
CDR3 protein: CSTEGGPWSSTDTQYF
clone size: NA
J gene: TRBJ2-3
D gene: NA
V gene: TRBV29-1

CDR3 DNA: TGTGCCAGCAGGGGGGACAGCTCTGGGGCCAACGTCCTGACTTTC
CDR3 protein: CASRGDSSGANVLTF
clone size: NA
J gene: TRBJ2-6
D gene: TRBD1
V gene: TRBV5-6

CDR3 DNA: TGCGCCAGTTCAAGCGGGAGTCTCTACGAGCAGTACTTC
CDR3 protein: CASSSGSLYEQYF
clone size: once
J gene: TRBJ2-7
D gene: TRBD2
V gene: TRBV5-1

CDR3 DNA: TGTGCCAGCAGTTACTCCGAAGGGCGGGACTACGAGCAGTACTTC
CDR3 protein: CASSYSEGRDYEQYF
clone size: NA
J gene: TRBJ2-7
D gene: NA
V gene: TRBV6-5

CDR3 DNA: TGCGCCAGCAGCCAAGAGGGGCAGGGTGGCGGCTACACCTTC
CDR3 protein: CASSQEGQGGGYTF
clone size: NA
J gene: TRBJ1-2
D gene: NA
V gene: TRBV4-1

CDR3 DNA: TGTGCCAGCAGTTTAGGCCAGCCGAACCCCCCCCTCTACGAGCAGTACTTC
CDR3 protein: CASSLGQPNPPLYEQYF
clone size: NA
J gene: TRBJ2-7
D gene: NA
V gene: TRBV28

CDR3 DNA: TGTGCCAGCAGCAACGGACTAGCGGGAGTCTCCGCCGAGCAGTACTTC
CDR3 protein: CASSNGLAGVSAEQYF
clone size: NA
J gene: TRBJ2-7
D gene: TRBD2
V gene: TRBV7-8

CDR3 DNA: TGTGCCAGCAGTGAATTGGATTGGGCTGAAGCTTTCTTT
CDR3 protein: CASSELDWAEAFF
clone size: NA
J gene: TRBJ1-1
D gene: NA
V gene: TRBV6-1

CDR3 DNA: TGTGCCAGCAGCCATCAGGGGGCTGGCGAGCAGTACTTC
CDR3 protein: CASSHQGAGEQYF
clone size: once
J gene: TRBJ2-7
D gene: TRBD1
V gene: TRBV5-4

CDR3 DNA: TGTGCCAGCAGTGCCCCCCCGGCAGGGCCCGAGCAGTACTTC
CDR3 protein: CASSAPPAGPEQYF
clone size: NA
J gene: TRBJ2-7
D gene: NA
V gene: TRBV25-1

CDR3 DNA: TGTGCCAGCAGCGCCCCTGGCGGAGAAGAGACCCAGTACTTC
CDR3 protein: CASSAPGGEETQYF
clone size: NA
J gene: TRBJ2-5
D gene: NA
V gene: TRBV9

CDR3 DNA: TGTGCCAGCAGTTTTAGCGGGAGTCCCACCGGGGAGCTGTTTTTT
CDR3 protein: CASSFSGSPTGELFF
clone size: NA
J gene: TRBJ2-2
D gene: TRBD2
V gene: TRBV28

CDR3 DNA: TGTGCCAGCAGTTTGGCCGCCTACAATGAGCAGTTCTTC
CDR3 protein: CASSLAAYNEQFF
clone size: once
J gene: TRBJ2-1
D gene: NA
V gene: TRBV27

CDR3 DNA: TGTGCCAGCAGCACCCGGGACACGCACTCCTACGAGCAGTACTTC
CDR3 protein: CASSTRDTHSYEQYF
clone size: once
J gene: TRBJ2-7
D gene: NA
V gene: TRBV7-2

CDR3 DNA: TGCGCCACTAGCGGGAGCACCTACGAGCAGTACTTC
CDR3 protein: CATSGSTYEQYF
clone size: NA
J gene: TRBJ2-7
D gene: TRBD2
V gene: TRBV10-2

CDR3 DNA: TGTGCCAGCCTCTTTGGCCCCTCCGACATGAACACTGAAGCTTTCTTT
CDR3 protein: CASLFGPSDMNTEAFF
clone size: few
J gene: TRBJ1-1
D gene: NA
V gene: TRBV2

CDR3 DNA: TGTGCCAGCAGAGGTAGCGGGAAGGGGGAGCAGTACTTC
CDR3 protein: CASRGSGKGEQYF
clone size: NA
J gene: TRBJ2-7
D gene: TRBD2
V gene: TRBV6-1

CDR3 DNA: TGCGCCAGCAGCCAGGTAGGGGTCCTATCTGAAGCTTTCTTT
CDR3 protein: CASSQVGVLSEAFF
clone size: NA
J gene: TRBJ1-1
D gene: NA
V gene: TRBV4-1

CDR3 DNA: TGTGCCAGCAGCTCGTGGGATAGGACAGAGCAGTACTTC
CDR3 protein: CASSSWDRTEQYF
clone size: NA
J gene: TRBJ2-7
D gene: NA
V gene: TRBV7-9

CDR3 DNA: TGTGCCAGCAGTAGGTGGACAGCAAACACTGAAGCTTTCTTT
CDR3 protein: CASSRWTANTEAFF
clone size: NA
J gene: TRBJ1-1
D gene: NA
V gene: TRBV14